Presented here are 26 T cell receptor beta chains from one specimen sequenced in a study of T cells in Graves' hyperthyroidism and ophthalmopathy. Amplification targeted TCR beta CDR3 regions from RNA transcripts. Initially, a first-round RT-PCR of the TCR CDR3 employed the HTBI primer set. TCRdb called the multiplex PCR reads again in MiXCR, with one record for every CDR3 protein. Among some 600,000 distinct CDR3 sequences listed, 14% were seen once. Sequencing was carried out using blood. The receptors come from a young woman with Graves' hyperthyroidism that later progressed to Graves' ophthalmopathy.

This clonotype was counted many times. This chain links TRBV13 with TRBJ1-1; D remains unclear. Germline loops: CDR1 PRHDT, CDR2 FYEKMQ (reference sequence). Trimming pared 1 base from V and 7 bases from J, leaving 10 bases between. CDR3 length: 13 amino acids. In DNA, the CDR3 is TGTGCCAGCAGCTTAGATCCGGACGGTGAAGCTTTCTTT. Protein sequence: CASSLDPDGEAFF. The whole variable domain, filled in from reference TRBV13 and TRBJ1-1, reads AAGVIQSPRHLIKEKRETATLKCYPIPRHDTVYWYQQGPGQDPQFLISFYEKMQSDKGSIPDRFSAQQFSDYHSELNMSSLELGDSALYFCASSLDPDGEAFFGQGTRLTVV.

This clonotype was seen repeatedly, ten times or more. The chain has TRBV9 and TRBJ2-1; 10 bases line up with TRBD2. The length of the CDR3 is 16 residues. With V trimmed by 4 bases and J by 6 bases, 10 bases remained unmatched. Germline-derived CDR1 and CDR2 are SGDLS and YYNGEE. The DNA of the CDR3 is TGTGCCAGCAGCTCCGGGAGCGGGAGGGCCTTCAATGAGCAGTTCTTC. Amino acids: CASSSGSGRAFNEQFF.

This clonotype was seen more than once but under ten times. DNA for the CDR3: TGTGCCAGTAGTACCCCCGGGACAGGGGTTTACGAGCAGTACTTC. Translation gives CASSTPGTGVYEQYF. The chain carries TRBV19 and TRBJ2-7; TRBD1 matches 10 bases. J lost 4 bases, V lost 4 bases, and 7 bases had no gene match. This CDR3 region has 15 residues. Looked up from germline, CDR1 is LNHDA and CDR2 is SQIVND (reference sequence).

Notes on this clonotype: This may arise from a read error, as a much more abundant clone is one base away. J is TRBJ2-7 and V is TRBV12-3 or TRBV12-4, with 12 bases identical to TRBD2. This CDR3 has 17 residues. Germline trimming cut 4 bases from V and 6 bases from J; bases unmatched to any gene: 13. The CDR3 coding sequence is TGTGCCAGCAGTTACCCTCCGGGACTAGCGGGTACCTGCGAGCAGTACTTC. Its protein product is CASSYPPGLAGTCEQYF.

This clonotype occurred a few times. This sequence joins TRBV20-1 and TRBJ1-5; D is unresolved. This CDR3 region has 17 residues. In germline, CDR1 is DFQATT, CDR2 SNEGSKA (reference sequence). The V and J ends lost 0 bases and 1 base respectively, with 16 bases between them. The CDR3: CSAREAIRTDSNQPQHF. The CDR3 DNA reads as TGCAGTGCTAGAGAAGCCATTCGGACCGACAGCAATCAGCCCCAGCATTTT.

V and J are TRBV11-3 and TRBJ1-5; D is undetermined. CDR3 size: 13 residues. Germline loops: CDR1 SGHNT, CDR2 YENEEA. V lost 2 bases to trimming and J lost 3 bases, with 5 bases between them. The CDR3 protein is CASSLSINQPQHF. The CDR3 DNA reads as TGTGCCAGCAGCTTAAGTATCAATCAGCCCCAGCATTTT.

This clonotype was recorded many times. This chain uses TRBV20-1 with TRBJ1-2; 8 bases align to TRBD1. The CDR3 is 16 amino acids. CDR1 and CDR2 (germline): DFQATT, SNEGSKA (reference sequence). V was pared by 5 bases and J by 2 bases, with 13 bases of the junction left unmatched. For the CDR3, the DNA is TGCAGTGCTCCTCTTCTAGGACAGGGCGAAAACTATGGCTACACCTTC. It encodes CSAPLLGQGENYGYTF.

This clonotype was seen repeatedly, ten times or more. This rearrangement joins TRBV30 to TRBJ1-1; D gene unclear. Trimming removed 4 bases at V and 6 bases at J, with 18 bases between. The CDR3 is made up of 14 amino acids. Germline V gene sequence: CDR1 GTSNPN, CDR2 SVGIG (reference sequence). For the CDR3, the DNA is TGTGCCTGGACGGCCACTGGGAGGGTCCCTGAAGCTTTCTTT. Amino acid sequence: CAWTATGRVPEAFF.

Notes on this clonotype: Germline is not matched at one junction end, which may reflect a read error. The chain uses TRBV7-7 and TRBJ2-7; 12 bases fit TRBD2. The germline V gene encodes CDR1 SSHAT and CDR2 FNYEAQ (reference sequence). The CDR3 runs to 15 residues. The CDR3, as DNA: TGTGCTAGCAGTCCACGACTAGCGGGAGTAGAAGAGCAGTACTTC. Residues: CASSPRLAGVEEQYF.

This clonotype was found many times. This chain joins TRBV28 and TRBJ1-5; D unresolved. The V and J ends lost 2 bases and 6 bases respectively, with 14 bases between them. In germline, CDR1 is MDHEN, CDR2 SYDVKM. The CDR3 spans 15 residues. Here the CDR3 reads CASSLTRKSPQPQHF. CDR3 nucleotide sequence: TGTGCCAGCAGTTTAACCAGAAAAAGTCCTCAGCCCCAGCATTTT.

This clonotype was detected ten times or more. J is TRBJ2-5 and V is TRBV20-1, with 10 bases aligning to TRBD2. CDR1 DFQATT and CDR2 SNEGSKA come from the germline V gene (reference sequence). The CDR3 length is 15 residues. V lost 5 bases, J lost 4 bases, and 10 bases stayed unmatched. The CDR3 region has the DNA TGCAGTGCTCATTCCCCCAGCGGGAGGGGAGAGACCCAGTACTTC. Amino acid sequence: CSAHSPSGRGETQYF.

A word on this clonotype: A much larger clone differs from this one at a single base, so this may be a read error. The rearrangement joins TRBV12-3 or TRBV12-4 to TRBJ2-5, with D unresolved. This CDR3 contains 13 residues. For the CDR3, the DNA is TGTGCCAGCAGTTTACAGGTTCAAGAGGCCCAGTACTTC. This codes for CASSLQVQEAQYF.

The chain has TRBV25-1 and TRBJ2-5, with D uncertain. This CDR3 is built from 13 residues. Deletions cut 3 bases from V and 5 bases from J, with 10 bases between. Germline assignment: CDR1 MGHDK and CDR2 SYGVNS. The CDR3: CASSDRSRETQYF. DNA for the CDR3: TGTGCCAGCAGTGATCGGTCGCGGGAGACCCAGTACTTC. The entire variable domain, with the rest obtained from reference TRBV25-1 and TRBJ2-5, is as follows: EADIYQTPRYLVIGTGKKITLECSQTMGHDKMYWYQQDPGMELHLIHYSYGVNSTEKGDLSSESTVSRIRTEHFPLTLESARPSHTSQYLCASSDRSRETQYFGPGTRLLVL.

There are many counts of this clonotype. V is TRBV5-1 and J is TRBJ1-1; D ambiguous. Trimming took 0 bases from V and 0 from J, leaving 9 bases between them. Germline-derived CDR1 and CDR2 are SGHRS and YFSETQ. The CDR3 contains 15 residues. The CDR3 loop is CASSLDPGLNTEAFF. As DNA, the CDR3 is TGCGCCAGCAGCTTGGATCCAGGATTGAACACTGAAGCTTTCTTT.

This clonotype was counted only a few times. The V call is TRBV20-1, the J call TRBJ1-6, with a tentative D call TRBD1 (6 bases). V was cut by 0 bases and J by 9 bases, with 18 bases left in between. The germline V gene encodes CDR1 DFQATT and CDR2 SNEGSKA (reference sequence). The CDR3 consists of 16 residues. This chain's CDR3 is CSARDQEGVLGSPLHF. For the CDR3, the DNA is TGCAGTGCTAGAGATCAGGAGGGGGTACTTGGTTCACCCCTCCACTTT.

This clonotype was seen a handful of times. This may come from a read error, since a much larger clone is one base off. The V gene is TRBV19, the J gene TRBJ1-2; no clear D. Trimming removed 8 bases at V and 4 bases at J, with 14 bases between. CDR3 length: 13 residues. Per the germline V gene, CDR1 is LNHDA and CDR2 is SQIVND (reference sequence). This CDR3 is CASGKKEIYGYTF. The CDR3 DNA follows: TGTGCCAGTGGGAAGAAGGAGATCTATGGCTACACCTTC. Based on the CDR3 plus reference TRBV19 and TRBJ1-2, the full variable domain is DGGITQSPKYLFRKEGQNVTLSCEQNLNHDAMYWYRQDPGQGLRLIYYSQIVNDFQKGDIAEGYSVSREKKESFPLTVTSAQKNPTAFYLCASGKKEIYGYTFGSGTRLTVV.

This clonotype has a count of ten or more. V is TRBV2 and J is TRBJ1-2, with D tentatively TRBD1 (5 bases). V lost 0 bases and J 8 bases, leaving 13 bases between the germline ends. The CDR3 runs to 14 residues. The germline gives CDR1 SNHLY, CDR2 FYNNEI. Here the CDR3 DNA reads TGTGCCAGCAGTGAAGCGCTTCGGGGCGGGGGCTACACCTTC. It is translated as CASSEALRGGGYTF.

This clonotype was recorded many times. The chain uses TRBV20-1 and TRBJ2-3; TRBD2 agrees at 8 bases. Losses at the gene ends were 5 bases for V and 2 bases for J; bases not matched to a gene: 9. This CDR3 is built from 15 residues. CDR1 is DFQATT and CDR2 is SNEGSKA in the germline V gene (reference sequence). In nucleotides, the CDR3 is TGCAGTGCTGAGGAGACTAGCGCTTACACAGATACGCAGTATTTT. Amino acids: CSAEETSAYTDTQYF.

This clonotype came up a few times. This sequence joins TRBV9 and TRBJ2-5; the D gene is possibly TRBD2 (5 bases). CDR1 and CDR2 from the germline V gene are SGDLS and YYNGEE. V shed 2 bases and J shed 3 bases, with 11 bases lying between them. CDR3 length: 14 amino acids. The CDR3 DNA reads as TGTGCCAGCAGCGTTCCCGAGGAGGAAGAGACCCAGTACTTC. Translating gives CASSVPEEEETQYF.

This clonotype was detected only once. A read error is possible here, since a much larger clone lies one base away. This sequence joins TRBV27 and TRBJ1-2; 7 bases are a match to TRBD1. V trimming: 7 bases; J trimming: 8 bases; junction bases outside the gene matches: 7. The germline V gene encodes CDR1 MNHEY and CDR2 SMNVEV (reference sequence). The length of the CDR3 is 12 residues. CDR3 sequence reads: CASMETGRGYTF. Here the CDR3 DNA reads TGTGCCAGCATGGAGACAGGGAGGGGCTACACCTTC.

CDR3 sequence (DNA): TGTGCCAGCAGTTTGGGGGGTAAACGGACTGAAGCTTTCTTT. It encodes CASSLGGKRTEAFF. The chain carries TRBV6-1 and TRBJ1-1, with a weak D call TRBD1 (5 bases). V gave up 5 bases and J gave up 5 bases, with 15 bases separating them. Germline V gene sequence: CDR1 MNHNS, CDR2 SASEGT. The CDR3 loop spans 14 amino acids.

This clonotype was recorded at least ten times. The chain's CDR3 is CASSLVADNSPLHF. As DNA, the CDR3 is TGTGCCAGCAGCTTAGTGGCAGATAATTCACCCCTCCACTTT. The chain recombines TRBV11-3 with TRBJ1-6; no firm D call. CDR3 length: 14 amino acids. Per germline, CDR1 SGHNT and CDR2 YENEEA. V lost 1 base to trimming and J lost 5 bases, with 6 bases between them.

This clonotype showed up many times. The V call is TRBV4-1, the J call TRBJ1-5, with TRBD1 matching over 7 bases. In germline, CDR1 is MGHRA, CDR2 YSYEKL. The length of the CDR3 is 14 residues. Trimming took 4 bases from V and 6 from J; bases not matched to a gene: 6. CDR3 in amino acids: CASSPTGWAQPQHF. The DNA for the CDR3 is TGCGCCAGCAGCCCGACAGGGTGGGCTCAGCCCCAGCATTTT.

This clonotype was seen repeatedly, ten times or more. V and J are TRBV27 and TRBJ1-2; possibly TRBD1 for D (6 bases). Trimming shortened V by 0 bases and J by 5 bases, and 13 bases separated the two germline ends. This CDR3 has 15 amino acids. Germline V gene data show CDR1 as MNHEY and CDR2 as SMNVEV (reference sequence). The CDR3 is CASSLSGGLEYGYTF. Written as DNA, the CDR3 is TGTGCCAGCAGTTTATCAGGGGGTCTGGAATATGGCTACACCTTC.

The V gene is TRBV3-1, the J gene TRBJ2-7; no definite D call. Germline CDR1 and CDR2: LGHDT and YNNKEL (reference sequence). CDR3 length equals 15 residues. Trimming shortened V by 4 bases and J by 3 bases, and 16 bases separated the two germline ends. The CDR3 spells CASSPQSINLYEQYF. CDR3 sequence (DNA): TGTGCCAGCAGCCCTCAGTCAATTAACCTCTACGAGCAGTACTTC.

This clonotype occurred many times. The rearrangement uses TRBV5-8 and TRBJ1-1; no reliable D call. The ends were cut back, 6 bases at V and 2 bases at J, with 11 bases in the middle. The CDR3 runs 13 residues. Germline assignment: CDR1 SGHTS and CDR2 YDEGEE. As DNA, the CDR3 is TGTGCCAGCAACCAATGGCTAAACACTGAAGCTTTCTTT. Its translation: CASNQWLNTEAFF.